Here is one T cell receptor beta chain with its context. The sample originates from a study of CD8+CD57+ T cells in acquired aplastic anemia. V was pared by 6 bases and J by 2 bases, with 19 bases between. This CDR3 region has 16 residues. Looked up from germline, CDR1 is SGHDN and CDR2 is FVKESK. In patients chosen for sequencing, flow cytometry had shown CD8+CD57+ cell expansion. Investigators profiled TCR beta VDJ and CDR3 from genomic DNA template. TCRdb used MiXCR to reprocess the reads, holding one entry per CDR3 protein. The table has about 220,000 distinct CDR3 sequences, approximately 45% seen once; the top ten hold 7.8%.

The sample taken for sequencing was sorted CD4+, CD8+, or CD8+CD57+ T cells (not recorded which) from PBMCs. V is TRBV14 and J is TRBJ2-5; D gene ambiguous. This receptor was identified in a human donor with aplastic anemia. CDR3 coding DNA: TGTGCCAGCAGTTACGCTCCCAGCGCCGGTCAAGAGACCCAGTACTTC. This gives the protein CASSYAPSAGQETQYF.